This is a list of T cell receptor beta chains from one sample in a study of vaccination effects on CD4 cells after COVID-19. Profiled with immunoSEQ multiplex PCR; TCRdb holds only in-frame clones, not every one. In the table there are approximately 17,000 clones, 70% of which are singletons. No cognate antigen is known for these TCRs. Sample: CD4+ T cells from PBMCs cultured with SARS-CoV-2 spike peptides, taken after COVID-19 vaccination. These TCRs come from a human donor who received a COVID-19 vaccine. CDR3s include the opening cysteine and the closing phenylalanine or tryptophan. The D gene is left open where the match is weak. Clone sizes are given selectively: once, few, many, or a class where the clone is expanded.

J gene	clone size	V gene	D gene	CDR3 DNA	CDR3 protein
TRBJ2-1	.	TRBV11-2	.	TGTGCCAGCAGCTTAGTTTACGTCCGCAACTCCTACAATGAGCAGTTCTTC	CASSLVYVRNSYNEQFF
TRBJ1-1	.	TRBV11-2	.	TGTGCCGGGGCTCTCCAAGGGAACACTGAAGCTTTCTTT	CAGALQGNTEAFF
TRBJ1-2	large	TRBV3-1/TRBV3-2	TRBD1	TGTGCCAGCAGCCCCACACAGGGGAGGGGTGGCTACACCTTC	CASSPTQGRGGYTF
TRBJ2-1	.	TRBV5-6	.	TGTGCCAGCAGCTTGGGGGTCGGGCAGGGGACGAATGAGCAGTTCTTC	CASSLGVGQGTNEQFF
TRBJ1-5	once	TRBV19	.	TGTGCCAGTGGTAAGGGGACACTTAGCAATCAGCCCCAGCATTTT	CASGKGTLSNQPQHF
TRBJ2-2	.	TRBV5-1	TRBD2	TGCGCCAGCAGCTTGGAAGGGCGGCGTAGCGGGCGCGACACCGGGGAGCTGTTTTTT	CASSLEGRRSGRDTGELFF
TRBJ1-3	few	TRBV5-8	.	TGTGCCAGCAGCTTGGCGGGTCATGCCCGCTTCTCTGGAAACACCATATATTTT	CASSLAGHARFSGNTIYF
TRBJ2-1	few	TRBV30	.	TGTGCCTGGAGTAAAACCGGAATAGAGCAGTTCTTC	CAWSKTGIEQFF
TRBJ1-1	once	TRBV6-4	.	TGTGCCAGCAGCAGGGACCCCCTACCCGGGTACACTGAAGCTTTCTTT	CASSRDPLPGYTEAFF
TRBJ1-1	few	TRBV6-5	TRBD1	TGTGCCAGCAGTTCCCGAAAGACAGGGTACTTCACTGAAGCTTTCTTT	CASSSRKTGYFTEAFF
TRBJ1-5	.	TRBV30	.	TGTGCCTGGACTCAAGGGGGGAGTAAGGGCAATCAGCCCCAGCATTTT	CAWTQGGSKGNQPQHF
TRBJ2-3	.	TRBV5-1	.	TGCGCCAGCAGCTTTAAAGTTGGAGATACGCAGTATTTT	CASSFKVGDTQYF
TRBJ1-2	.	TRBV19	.	TGTGCCAGTAGTATAACGGGGGCCACCGGCTACACCTTC	CASSITGATGYTF
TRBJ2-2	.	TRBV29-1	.	TGCAGCGTTGTAACGGACTTCGGGGAGCTGTTTTTT	CSVVTDFGELFF
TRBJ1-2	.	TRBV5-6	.	TGTGCCAGCTACACCCTAGGTAGCTATGGCTACACCTTC	CASYTLGSYGYTF